Here is one T cell receptor beta chain with its context. The antigen remains unidentified. Patients who had autoimmune disease history or got systemic immunosuppression were left out. Unmatched junction bases numbered 6, after V lost 0 bases and J lost 6 bases. Per germline, CDR1 MNHEY and CDR2 SVGAGI. CDR3 length: 15 amino acids. This sample is drawn from a study of OX40 agonist ivuxolimab in advanced cancers. The wider study: Hepatocellular carcinoma, melanoma, renal cell or head and neck cancer was diagnosed in the dose-escalation patients. Patients were around 83% male with ages roughly 23 to 85, mean around 58. Findings and limits, study-wide: Some patients who did not respond also had low normalized T-cell clonal expansion.

The repertoire was sequenced with immunoSEQ multiplex PCR; TCRdb's copy has only in-frame clones and lacks some. Here the sample spans 80,000 or so clones, approximately 95% being singletons. Sequenced material: CD4+ or CD8+ T cells sorted from blood, taken in a trial of the OX40 agonist ivuxolimab. V and J are TRBV6-5 and TRBJ2-3, with TRBD2 matching 7 bases. The receptor's source is an adult with an advanced solid tumor such as melanoma, head and neck, liver or kidney cancer. The CDR3 DNA sequence: TGTGCCAGCAGTTACTCAGCGGGGCTGCTGGATACGCAGTATTTT. Translating it yields CASSYSAGLLDTQYF.